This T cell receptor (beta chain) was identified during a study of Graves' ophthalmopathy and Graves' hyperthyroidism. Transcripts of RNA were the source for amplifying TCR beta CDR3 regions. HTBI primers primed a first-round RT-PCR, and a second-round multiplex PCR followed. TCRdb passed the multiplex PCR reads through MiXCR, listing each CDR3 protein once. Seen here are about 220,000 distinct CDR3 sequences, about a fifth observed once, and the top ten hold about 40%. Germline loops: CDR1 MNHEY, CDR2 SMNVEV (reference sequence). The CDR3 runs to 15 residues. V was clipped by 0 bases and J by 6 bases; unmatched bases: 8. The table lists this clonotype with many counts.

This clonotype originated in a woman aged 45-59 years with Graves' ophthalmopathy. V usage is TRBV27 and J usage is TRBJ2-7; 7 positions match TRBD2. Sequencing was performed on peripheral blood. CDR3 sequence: CASSLSQRGFVEQYF. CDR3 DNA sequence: TGTGCCAGCAGTTTATCCCAGCGGGGCTTTGTCGAGCAGTACTTC.